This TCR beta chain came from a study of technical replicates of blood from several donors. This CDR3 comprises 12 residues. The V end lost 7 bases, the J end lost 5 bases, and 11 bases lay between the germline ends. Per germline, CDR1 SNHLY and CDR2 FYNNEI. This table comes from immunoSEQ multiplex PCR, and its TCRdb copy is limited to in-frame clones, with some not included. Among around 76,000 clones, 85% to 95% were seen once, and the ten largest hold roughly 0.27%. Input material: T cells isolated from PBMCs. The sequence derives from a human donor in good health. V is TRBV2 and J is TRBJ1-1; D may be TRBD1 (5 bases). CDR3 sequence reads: CASTGSGTEAFF. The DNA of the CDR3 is TGTGCCAGCACAGGGTCTGGAACTGAAGCTTTCTTT.